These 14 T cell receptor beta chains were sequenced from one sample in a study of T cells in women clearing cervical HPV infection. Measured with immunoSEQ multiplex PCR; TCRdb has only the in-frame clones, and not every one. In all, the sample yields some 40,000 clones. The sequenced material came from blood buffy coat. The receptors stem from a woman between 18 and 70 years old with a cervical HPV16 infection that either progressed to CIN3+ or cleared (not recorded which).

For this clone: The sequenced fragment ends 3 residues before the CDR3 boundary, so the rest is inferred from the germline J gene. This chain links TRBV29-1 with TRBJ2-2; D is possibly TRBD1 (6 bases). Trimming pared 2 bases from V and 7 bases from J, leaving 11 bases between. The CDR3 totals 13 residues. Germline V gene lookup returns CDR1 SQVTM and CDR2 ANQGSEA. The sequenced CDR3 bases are TGCAGCGTTGAATCAGGGGACGGCGGGGAG. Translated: CSVESGDGGE. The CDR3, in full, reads CSVESGDGGELFF.

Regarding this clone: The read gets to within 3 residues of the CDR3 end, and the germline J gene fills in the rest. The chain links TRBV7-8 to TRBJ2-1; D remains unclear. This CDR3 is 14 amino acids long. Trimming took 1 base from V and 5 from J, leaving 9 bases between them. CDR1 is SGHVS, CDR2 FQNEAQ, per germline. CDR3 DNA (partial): TGTGCCAGCAGCTTAGGACCGACTCACAATGAG. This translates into CASSLGPTHNE. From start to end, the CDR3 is CASSLGPTHNEQFF. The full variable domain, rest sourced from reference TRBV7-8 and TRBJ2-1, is GAGVSQSPRYKVAKRGQDVALRCDPISGHVSLFWYQQALGQGPEFLTYFQNEAQLDKSGLPSDRFFAERPEGSVSTLKIQRTQQEDSAVYLCASSLGPTHNEQFFGPGTRLTVL.

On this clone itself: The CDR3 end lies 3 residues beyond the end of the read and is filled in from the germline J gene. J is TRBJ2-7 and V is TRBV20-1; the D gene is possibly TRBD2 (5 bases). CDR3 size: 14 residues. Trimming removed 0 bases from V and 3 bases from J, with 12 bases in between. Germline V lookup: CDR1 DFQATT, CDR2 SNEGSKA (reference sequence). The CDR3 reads CSARDGQRYYEQYF. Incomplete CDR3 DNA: TGCAGTGCTAGAGATGGTCAGCGGTACTACGAG.

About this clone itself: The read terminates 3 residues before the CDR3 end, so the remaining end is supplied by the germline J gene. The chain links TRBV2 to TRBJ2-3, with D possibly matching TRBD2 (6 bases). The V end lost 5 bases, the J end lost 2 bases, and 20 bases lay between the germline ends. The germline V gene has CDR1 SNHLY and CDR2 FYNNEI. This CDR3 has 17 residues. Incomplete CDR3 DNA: TGTGCCAGCAGTCCACTCGGGGACTTGTGGACCACAGATACG. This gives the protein CASSPLGDLWTTDT. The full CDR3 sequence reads CASSPLGDLWTTDTQYF.

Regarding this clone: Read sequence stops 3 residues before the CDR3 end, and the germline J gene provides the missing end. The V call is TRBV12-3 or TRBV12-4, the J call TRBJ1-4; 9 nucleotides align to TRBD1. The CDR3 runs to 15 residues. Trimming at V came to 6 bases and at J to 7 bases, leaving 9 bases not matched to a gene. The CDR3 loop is CASSQTTGGSEKLFF. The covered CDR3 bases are TGTGCCAGCAGCCAAACCACAGGGGGCAGTGAAAAA.

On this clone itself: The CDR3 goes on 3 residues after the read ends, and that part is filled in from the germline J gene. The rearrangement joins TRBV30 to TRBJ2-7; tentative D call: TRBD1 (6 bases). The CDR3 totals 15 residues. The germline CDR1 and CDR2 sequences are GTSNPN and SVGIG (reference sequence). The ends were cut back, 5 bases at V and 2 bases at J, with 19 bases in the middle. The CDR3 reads CAWGTGSSSTYEQYF. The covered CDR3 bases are TGTGCCTGGGGTACAGGGTCCTCCTCTACCTACGAG.

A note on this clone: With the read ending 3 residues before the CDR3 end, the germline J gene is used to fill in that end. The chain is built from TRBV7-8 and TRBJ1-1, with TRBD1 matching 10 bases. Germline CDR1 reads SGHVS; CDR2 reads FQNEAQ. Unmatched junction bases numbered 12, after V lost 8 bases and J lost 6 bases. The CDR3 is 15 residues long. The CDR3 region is CASGRDRGTIAEAFF. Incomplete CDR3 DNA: TGTGCCAGCGGTCGGGACAGGGGAACAATCGCTGAA. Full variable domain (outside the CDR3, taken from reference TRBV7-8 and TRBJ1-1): GAGVSQSPRYKVAKRGQDVALRCDPISGHVSLFWYQQALGQGPEFLTYFQNEAQLDKSGLPSDRFFAERPEGSVSTLKIQRTQQEDSAVYLCASGRDRGTIAEAFFGQGTRLTVV.

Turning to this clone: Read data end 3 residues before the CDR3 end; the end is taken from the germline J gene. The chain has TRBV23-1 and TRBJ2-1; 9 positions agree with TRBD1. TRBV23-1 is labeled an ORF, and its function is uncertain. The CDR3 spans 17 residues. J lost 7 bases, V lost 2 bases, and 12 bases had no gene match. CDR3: CASSQTPPGQGGNEQFF. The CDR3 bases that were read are TGCGCCAGCAGTCAAACCCCTCCGGGACAGGGTGGAAATGAG.

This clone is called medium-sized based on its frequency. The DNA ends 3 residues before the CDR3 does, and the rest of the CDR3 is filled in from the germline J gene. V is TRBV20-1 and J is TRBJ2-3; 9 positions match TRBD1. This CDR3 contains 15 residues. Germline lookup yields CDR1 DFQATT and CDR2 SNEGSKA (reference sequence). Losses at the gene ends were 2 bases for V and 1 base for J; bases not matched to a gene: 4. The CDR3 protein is CSARRRQGGTDTQYF. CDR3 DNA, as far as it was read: TGCAGTGCTAGACGACGACAGGGGGGCACAGATACG.

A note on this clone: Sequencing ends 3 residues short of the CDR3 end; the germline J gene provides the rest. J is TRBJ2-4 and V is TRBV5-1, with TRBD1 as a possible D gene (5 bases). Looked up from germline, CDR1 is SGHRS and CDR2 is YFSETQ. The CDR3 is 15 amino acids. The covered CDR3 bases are TGCGCCAGCAGCTTGGTAGCAGGGTCTAACTATGGT. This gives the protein CASSLVAGSNYG. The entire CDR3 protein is CASSLVAGSNYGQYF.

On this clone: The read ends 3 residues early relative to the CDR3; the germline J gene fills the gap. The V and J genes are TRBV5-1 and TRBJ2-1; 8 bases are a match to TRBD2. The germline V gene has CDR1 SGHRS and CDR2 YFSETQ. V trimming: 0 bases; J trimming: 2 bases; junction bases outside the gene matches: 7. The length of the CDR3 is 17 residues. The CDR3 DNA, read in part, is TGCGCCAGCAGCTTGGTTCCTAGCGGGTTAACCTACAATGAG. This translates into CASSLVPSGLTYNE. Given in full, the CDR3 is CASSLVPSGLTYNEQFF.

CDR3 bases read: TGTGCCAGCAGCGTAGGTCTCTGGGACAGTTTTTTCAATGAG. It codes for CASSVGLWDSFFNE. The entire CDR3 protein is CASSVGLWDSFFNEQFF. This chain links TRBV9 with TRBJ2-1; 7 nucleotides match TRBD1. The CDR3 extends 3 residues past the end of the read, so its final part is completed from the germline J gene. Germline CDR1 reads SGDLS; CDR2 reads YYNGEE. The trim removed 0 bases at V and 6 bases at J, leaving 12 bases unmatched. This CDR3 is 17 amino acids long.

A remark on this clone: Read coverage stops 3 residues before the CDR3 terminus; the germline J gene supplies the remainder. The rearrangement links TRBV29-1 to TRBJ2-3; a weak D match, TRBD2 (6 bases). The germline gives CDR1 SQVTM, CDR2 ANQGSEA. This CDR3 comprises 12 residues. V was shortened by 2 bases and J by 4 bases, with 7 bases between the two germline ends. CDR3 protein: CSVEWGADTQYF. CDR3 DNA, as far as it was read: TGCAGCGTTGAATGGGGGGCAGATACG.

This chain's CDR3 is CASSLAVGTGELFF. Incomplete CDR3 DNA: TGCGCCAGCAGCTTGGCCGTCGGGACCGGGGAG. The chain employs TRBV5-1 and TRBJ2-2; no definite D call. With the read ending 3 residues before the CDR3 end, the germline J gene is used to fill in that end. Germline V lookup: CDR1 SGHRS, CDR2 YFSETQ. The V gene lost 0 bases and the J gene lost 5 bases, with 8 bases spanning the gap. The CDR3 spans 14 residues.